A selection of T cell receptor beta chains follows, all from one sample in a study of vaccination effects on CD4 cells after COVID-19. Their antigens remain unidentified. Produced via immunoSEQ multiplex PCR; TCRdb's table is partial and in-frame only. The sample contains around 83,000 clones, 70% to 75% of which appear only once. The input for sequencing was CD4+ T cells from PBMCs cultured with HCoV-229E spike peptides, taken before COVID-19 vaccination. The receptors shown here come from a human donor who received a COVID-19 vaccine. CDR3s include the opening cysteine and the closing phenylalanine or tryptophan. Each record gives: J gene, V gene, clone size, D gene, CDR3 DNA, CDR3 protein. The D gene is left open where the match is weak. The size field is filled for only some rows; it gives once, few, many or a size class.

>TRBJ2-3|TRBV6-4|NA|TRBD2
TGTGCCAGCAGCCGAAGCGGGGGGCTCACAGATACGCAGTATTTT
CASSRSGGLTDTQYF
>TRBJ1-5|TRBV6-2/TRBV6-3|few|TRBD1
TGTGCCAGCAGCCCGGGACAGACGTGGGGTAATCAGCCCCAGCATTTT
CASSPGQTWGNQPQHF
>TRBJ2-1|TRBV6-5|NA|NA
TGTGCCAGCAGTTACTCGGGAGTAGATGAGCAGTTCTTC
CASSYSGVDEQFF
>TRBJ2-6|TRBV6-4|NA|NA
TGTGCCAGCAGTAGGACTTACGGGGCCAACGTCCTGACTTTC
CASSRTYGANVLTF
>TRBJ2-1|TRBV2|few|TRBD2
TGTGCCAGCAATTTACTAGCGGGGGGCTCGAATGAGCAGTTCTTC
CASNLLAGGSNEQFF
>TRBJ1-4|TRBV2|few|TRBD1
TGTGCCAGCAGCGTATCAAGACAGGGGGTGGAAAAACTGTTTTTT
CASSVSRQGVEKLFF
>TRBJ1-5|TRBV12-3/TRBV12-4|NA|NA
TGTGCCAGCAGTTTTTGGAATCAGCCCCAGCATTTT
CASSFWNQPQHF
>TRBJ1-6|TRBV5-1|once|TRBD1
TGCGCCAGCAGCTTGACGGGGACAGCACATAATTCACCCCTCCACTTT
CASSLTGTAHNSPLHF
>TRBJ2-3|TRBV6-1|NA|NA
TGTGCCAGCAGGGGGACCGGGACCTCAGATACGCAGTATTTT
CASRGTGTSDTQYF
>TRBJ1-5|TRBV5-1|NA|TRBD1
TGCGCCAGCAGCTTGGGTCAACAGGGGTATAGCAATCAGCCCCAGCATTTT
CASSLGQQGYSNQPQHF
>TRBJ1-1|TRBV19|NA|NA
TGTGCCAGTACCAATTATGGAGGGAGAGGTGAAGCTTTCTTT
CASTNYGGRGEAFF
>TRBJ1-2|TRBV5-1|NA|NA
TGCGCCAGCAGCTTTCAAGGGGCGATGGGTAACTATGGCTACACCTTC
CASSFQGAMGNYGYTF
>TRBJ1-1|TRBV19|few|TRBD1
TGTGCCAGTAGTATAGTCGGGACAGTTGAAGCTTTCTTT
CASSIVGTVEAFF
>TRBJ2-3|TRBV29-1|NA|TRBD2
TGCAGCGTTGTGACTCGACTAGCGGGGGGGCATGCAGATACGCAGTATTTT
CSVVTRLAGGHADTQYF
>TRBJ1-2|TRBV27|NA|TRBD1
TGTGCCAGCAGTCCACGAAACACGGACAGGCGGAATGGCTACACCTTC
CASSPRNTDRRNGYTF
>TRBJ1-5|TRBV6-4|NA|TRBD1
TGTGCCAGCAGTGAGCAGGGGGCTGGACAGCCCCAGCATTTT
CASSEQGAGQPQHF
>TRBJ1-4|TRBV20-1|NA|NA
TGCAGTGCTAGTCTTCGGCAGGGAAATGAAAAACTGTTTTTT
CSASLRQGNEKLFF